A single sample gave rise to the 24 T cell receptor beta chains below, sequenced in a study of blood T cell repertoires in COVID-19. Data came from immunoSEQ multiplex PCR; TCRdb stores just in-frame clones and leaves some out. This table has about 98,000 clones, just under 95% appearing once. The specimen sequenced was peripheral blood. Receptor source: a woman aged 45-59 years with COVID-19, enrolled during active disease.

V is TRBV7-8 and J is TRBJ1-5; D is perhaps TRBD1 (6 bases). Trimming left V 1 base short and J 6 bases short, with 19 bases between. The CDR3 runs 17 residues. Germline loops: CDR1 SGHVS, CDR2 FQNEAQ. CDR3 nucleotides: TGTGCCAGCAGCTTAGTGGCCACAGGGACCGGCGGTCAGCCCCAGCATTTT. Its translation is CASSLVATGTGGQPQHF.

CDR3 protein: CATSPGTGGFDEQFF. The CDR3 DNA follows: TGTGCCACCAGCCCCGGGACAGGGGGCTTCGATGAGCAGTTCTTC. The rearrangement joins TRBV24-1 to TRBJ2-1, with 12 bases matching TRBD1. The CDR3 contains 15 residues. V lost 7 bases and J lost 8; bases outside the gene matches: 8. CDR1 and CDR2 from the germline V gene are KGHDR and SFDVKD.

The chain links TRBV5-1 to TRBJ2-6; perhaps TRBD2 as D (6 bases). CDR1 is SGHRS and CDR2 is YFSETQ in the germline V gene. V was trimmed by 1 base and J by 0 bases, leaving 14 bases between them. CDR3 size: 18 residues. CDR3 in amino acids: CASSLWAQGGSGANVLTF. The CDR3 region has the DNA TGCGCCAGCAGCTTGTGGGCCCAGGGAGGCTCTGGGGCCAACGTCCTGACTTTC. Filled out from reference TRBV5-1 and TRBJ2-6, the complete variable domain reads KAGVTQTPRYLIKTRGQQVTLSCSPISGHRSVSWYQQTPGQGLQFLFEYFSETQRNKGNFPGRFSGRQFSNSRSEMNVSTLELGDSALYLCASSLWAQGGSGANVLTFGAGSRLTVL.

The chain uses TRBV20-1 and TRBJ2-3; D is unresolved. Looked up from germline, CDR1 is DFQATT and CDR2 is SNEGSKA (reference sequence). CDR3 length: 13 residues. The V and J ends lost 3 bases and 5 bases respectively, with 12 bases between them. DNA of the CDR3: TGCAGTGCTAGTGACGATCCAGAAGATACGCAGTATTTT. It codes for CSASDDPEDTQYF.

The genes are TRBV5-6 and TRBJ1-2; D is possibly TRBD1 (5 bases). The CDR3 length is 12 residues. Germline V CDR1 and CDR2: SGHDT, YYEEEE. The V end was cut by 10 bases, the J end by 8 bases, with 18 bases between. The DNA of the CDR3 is TGTGCCTCCCAGGCAGGGCTCGGGGGCTACACCTTC. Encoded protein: CASQAGLGGYTF.

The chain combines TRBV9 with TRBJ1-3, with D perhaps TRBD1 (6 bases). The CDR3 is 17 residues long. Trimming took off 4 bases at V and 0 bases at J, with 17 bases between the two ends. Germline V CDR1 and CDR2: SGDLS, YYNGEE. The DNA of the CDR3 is TGTGCCAGCAGCTCACCGACAGGCTTTGCCTCTGGAAACACCATATATTTT. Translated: CASSSPTGFASGNTIYF. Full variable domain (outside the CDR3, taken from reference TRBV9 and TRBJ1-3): DSGVTQTPKHLITATGQRVTLRCSPRSGDLSVYWYQQSLDQGLQFLIQYYNGEERAKGNILERFSAQQFPDLHSELNLSSLELGDSALYFCASSSPTGFASGNTIYFGEGSWLTVV.

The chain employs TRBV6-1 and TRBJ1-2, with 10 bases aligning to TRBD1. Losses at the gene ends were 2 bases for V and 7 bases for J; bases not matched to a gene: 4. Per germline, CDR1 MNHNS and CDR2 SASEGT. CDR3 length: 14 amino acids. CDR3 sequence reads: CASSESDRGLGYTF. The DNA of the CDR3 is TGTGCCAGCAGTGAAAGCGACAGGGGGCTTGGCTACACCTTC.

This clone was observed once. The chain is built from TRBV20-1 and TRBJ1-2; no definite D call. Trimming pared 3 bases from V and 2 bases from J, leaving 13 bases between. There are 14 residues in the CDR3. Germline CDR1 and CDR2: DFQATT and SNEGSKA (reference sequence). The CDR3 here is CSASVHSRNYGYTF. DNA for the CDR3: TGCAGTGCTAGTGTACACAGTCGGAACTATGGCTACACCTTC.

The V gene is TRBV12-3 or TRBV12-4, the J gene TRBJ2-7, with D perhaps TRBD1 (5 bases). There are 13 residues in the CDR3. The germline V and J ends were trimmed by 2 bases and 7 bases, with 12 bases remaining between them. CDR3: CASSLSRAGEQYF. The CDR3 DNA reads TGTGCCAGCAGTTTATCCAGGGCAGGTGAGCAGTACTTC.

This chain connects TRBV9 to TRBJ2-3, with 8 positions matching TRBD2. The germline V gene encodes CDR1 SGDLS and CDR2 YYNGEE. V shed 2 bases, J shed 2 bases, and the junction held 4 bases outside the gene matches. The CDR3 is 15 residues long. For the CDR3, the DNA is TGTGCCAGCAGCGTTACTAGCGGTTACACAGATACGCAGTATTTT. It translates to CASSVTSGYTDTQYF.

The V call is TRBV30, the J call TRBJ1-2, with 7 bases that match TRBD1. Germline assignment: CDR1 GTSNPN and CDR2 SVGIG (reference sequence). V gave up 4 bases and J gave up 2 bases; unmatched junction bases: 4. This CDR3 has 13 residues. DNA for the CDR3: TGTGCCTGGACTATGGACAGGAACTATGGCTACACCTTC. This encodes CAWTMDRNYGYTF.

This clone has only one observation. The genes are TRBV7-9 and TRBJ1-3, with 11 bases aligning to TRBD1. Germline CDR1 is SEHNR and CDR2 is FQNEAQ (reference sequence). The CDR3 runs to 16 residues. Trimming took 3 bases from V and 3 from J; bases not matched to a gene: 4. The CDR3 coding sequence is TGTGCCAGCAGCTTGTGGACAGGGGGCTTTGGAAACACCATATATTTT. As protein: CASSLWTGGFGNTIYF.

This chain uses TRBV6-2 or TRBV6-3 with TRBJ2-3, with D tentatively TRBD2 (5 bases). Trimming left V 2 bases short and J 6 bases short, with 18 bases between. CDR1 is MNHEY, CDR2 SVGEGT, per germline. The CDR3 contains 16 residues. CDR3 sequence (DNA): TGTGCCAGCAGTTACAAACGGCGGGCCGCTTCTGATACGCAGTATTTT. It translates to CASSYKRRAASDTQYF.

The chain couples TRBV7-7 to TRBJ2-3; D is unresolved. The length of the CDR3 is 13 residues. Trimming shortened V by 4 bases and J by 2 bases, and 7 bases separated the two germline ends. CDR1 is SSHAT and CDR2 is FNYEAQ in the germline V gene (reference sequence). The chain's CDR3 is CASSSVFTDTQYF. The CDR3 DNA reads TGTGCCAGCAGCTCGGTTTTCACAGATACGCAGTATTTT.

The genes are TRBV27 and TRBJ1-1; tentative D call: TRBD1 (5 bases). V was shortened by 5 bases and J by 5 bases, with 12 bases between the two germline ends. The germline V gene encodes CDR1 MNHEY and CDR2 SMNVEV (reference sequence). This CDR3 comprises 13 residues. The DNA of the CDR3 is TGTGCCAGCAGTCTCGGGGGGGTGACTGAAGCTTTCTTT. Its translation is CASSLGGVTEAFF.

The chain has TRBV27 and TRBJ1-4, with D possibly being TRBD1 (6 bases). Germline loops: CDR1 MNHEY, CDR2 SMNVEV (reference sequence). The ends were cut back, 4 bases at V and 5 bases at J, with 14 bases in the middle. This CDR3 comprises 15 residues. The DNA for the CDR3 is TGTGCCAGCAGTTCGCACAGGGAAGCCAATGAAAAACTGTTTTTT. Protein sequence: CASSSHREANEKLFF.

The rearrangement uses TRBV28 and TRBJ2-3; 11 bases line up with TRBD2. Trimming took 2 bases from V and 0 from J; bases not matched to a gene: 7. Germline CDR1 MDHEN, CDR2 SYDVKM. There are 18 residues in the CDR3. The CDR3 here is CASSLGLAGGSSTDTQYF. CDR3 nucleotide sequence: TGTGCCAGCAGTTTAGGGCTAGCGGGGGGCTCTAGCACAGATACGCAGTATTTT. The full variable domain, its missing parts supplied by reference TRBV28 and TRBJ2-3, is DVKVTQSSRYLVKRTGEKVFLECVQDMDHENMFWYRQDPGLGLRLIYFSYDVKMKEKGDIPEGYSVSREKKERFSLILESASTNQTSMYLCASSLGLAGGSSTDTQYFGPGTRLTVL.

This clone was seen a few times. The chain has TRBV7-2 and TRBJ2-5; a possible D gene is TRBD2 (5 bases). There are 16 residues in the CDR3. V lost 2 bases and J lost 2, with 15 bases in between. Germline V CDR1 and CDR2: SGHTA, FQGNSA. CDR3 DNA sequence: TGTGCCAGCAGCTTACGGGGTGCCTTCGCTCAAGAGACCCAGTACTTC. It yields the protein CASSLRGAFAQETQYF.

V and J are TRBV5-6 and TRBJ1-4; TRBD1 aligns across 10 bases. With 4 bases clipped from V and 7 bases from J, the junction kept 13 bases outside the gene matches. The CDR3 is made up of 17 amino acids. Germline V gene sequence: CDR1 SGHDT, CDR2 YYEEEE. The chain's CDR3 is CASSIRQGATLGEKLFF. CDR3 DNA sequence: TGTGCCAGCAGCATACGACAGGGGGCGACTTTAGGTGAAAAACTGTTTTTT.

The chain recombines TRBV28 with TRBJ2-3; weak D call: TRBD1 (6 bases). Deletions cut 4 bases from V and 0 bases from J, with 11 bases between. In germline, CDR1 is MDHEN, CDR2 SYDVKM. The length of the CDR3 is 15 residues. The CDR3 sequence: CASSSSGVSTDTQYF. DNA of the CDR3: TGTGCCAGCAGTTCCTCAGGGGTGAGCACAGATACGCAGTATTTT.

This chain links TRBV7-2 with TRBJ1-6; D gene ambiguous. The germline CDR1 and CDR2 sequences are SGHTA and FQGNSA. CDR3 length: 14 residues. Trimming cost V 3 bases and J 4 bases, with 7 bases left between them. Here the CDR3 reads CASSLRPYNSPLHF. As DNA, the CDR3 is TGTGCCAGCAGCTTGAGGCCATATAATTCACCCCTCCACTTT.

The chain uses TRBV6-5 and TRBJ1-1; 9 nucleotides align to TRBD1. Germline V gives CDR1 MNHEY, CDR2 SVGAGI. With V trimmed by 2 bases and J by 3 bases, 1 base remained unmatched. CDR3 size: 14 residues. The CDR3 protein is CASSYRDRDTEAFF. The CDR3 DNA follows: TGTGCCAGCAGTTACCGGGACAGGGACACTGAAGCTTTCTTT.

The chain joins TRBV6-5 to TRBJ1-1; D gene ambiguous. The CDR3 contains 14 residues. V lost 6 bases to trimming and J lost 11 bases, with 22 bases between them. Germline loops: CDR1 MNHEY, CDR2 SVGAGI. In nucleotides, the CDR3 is TGTGCCAGCAGGACTACGGGCTTCTCCTTCGGCGCTTTCTTT. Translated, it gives CASRTTGFSFGAFF.

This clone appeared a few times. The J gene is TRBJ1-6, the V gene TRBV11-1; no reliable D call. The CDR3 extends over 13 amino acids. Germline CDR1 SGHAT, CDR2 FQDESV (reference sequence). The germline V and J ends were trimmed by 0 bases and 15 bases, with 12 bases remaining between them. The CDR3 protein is CASSLAEVRRLHF. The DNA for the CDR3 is TGTGCCAGCAGCTTAGCCGAGGTTCGGCGCCTCCACTTT.